The T cell receptor beta chain under discussion was sequenced for a study of technical replicates of blood from a few donors. TCRdb's table, derived via immunoSEQ multiplex PCR, lists solely in-frame clones and lacks some. The table lists around 100,000 clones, about 95% of them singletons. J gave up 5 bases and V 4 bases, and 7 bases lay outside the gene matches. This CDR3 has 15 residues. In germline, CDR1 is LGHNA, CDR2 YSLEER. Source material: T cells isolated from PBMCs. The chain employs TRBV4-3 and TRBJ2-1, with TRBD2 matching 8 bases. This clonotype was sampled from a human donor in good health. CDR3 region: CASSLAGSPHNEQFF. The CDR3 DNA reads TGCGCCAGCAGCCTAGCGGGATCTCCCCACAATGAGCAGTTCTTC.